This T cell receptor beta chain appears in the sequencing data of a study of CXCR3-negative and CXCR3-positive naive CD8 T cells. With regard to this clonotype: What it binds is not known.

Study-wide results and caveats: CXCR3 expression partially decreased after cryopreservation; most assays used fresh PBMCs.

This CDR3 comprises 16 residues. Germline assignment: CDR1 MNHEY and CDR2 SVGEGT. cDNA libraries for TRB were generated by 5' RACE incorporating UMI labels. TCRdb reanalyzed the 5' RACE reads and collapses them to one entry per CDR3 protein, without DNA. The sample table sets out approximately 83,000 distinct CDR3 sequences. The sequence was obtained from a human donor in good health. Some clones in this sample may be carry-over from other donors' samples. The sequenced material came from naive CXCR3- CD8+ T cells from blood. Subset of the sample: CD45RO-CCR7+CD27+CD95- naive CD8+ T cells lacking CXCR3 (TNR3-). V is TRBV6-2 or TRBV6-3 and J is TRBJ2-7; TCRdb lists TRBD2, though no DNA is available to test this call. CDR3 loop: CARSYPTSGVSYEQYF.